The TCR beta chain described here comes from a study of immune cell composition in non-small cell lung cancer. Study-level information: Most cases were lung adenocarcinoma or squamous cell carcinoma.

Worth noting for this clone: Antigen: not known.

TCRdb's copy holds only in-frame clones and misses some; the assay was immunoSEQ multiplex PCR. The sample lists around 10,000 clones, roughly 60% occurring once. DNA was extracted from unsorted cell suspensions stored frozen. Study-level results: Dominant in vivo tumour-associated clones were not shown to share tumour-reactive sequences. Lung adenocarcinomas had lower top 10 clone scores and clonality than squamous tumours.

Per germline, CDR1 SGHTA and CDR2 FQGNSA. Trimming removed 1 base from V and 3 bases from J, with 8 bases in between. The CDR3 totals 14 residues. The sequence derives from a human donor with non-small cell lung cancer. Sequencing used lung tumor tissue. The chain is built from TRBV7-2 and TRBJ2-3; D is uncertain. The CDR3 coding sequence is TGTGCCAGCAGCTTAGGAGGTCAAACAGATACGCAGTATTTT. Its protein product is CASSLGGQTDTQYF.